This T cell receptor (beta chain) was observed in a study of shared clonotypes between healthy human individuals. Overall study findings and caveats: Around 5% was the fraction of naive CD4 clonotypes found shared across several donors.

Comment on this clone: Its antigen remains unidentified. Other DNA sequences of this sample code for an identical CDR3.

Germline CDR1 reads SGHVS; CDR2 reads FNYEAQ. Trimming left V 1 base short and J 7 bases short, with 7 bases between. This CDR3 is 13 amino acids long. Some clones are missing from TCRdb's copy, which holds only in-frame ones; the method was immunoSEQ multiplex PCR. The sample contains roughly 1,100,000 clones, about 76% of which appear only once. The chain couples TRBV7-6 to TRBJ1-4; unclear D gene. The sequence came from a man younger than 30 in good health. Sequenced input: memory CD4+ T cells sorted from blood. As to subset: CD45RA-negative fraction. The DNA of the CDR3 is TGTGCCAGCAGCTTAGGAGAGGCTGAAAAACTGTTTTTT. It codes for CASSLGEAEKLFF.